Listed here are 6 T cell receptor beta chains from one sample, sequenced in a study of cytomegalovirus exposure and HLA in healthy donors. 60 Vbeta and 13 Jbeta primers were used in PCR. Sequencing used immunoSEQ multiplex PCR; TCRdb keeps in-frame clones, though not all of them. This table has 150,000 to 200,000 clones, less than 90% appearing once. Sequenced: PBMCs. These receptor sequences come from a male donor in good health and CMV-seropositive.

As regards this clone: The sample carries other DNA sequences with the same CDR3. The V gene is TRBV6-1, the J gene TRBJ1-2, with 7 bases lining up with TRBD1. CDR3 length: 17 amino acids. The J segment lost 8 bases and the V segment lost 4 bases, leaving 19 bases of the junction unmatched. Germline V gene data show CDR1 as MNHNS and CDR2 as SASEGT. The CDR3 region has the DNA TGTGCCAGCAGTGCGTTCCGGGACAGTCCTACAGCTAGCGGCTACACCTTC. Its translation: CASSAFRDSPTASGYTF.

The rearrangement links TRBV25-1 to TRBJ1-3, with TRBD1 identical over 7 bases. The V segment lost 4 bases and the J segment 4 bases; nucleotides outside the gene matches: 4. The CDR3 contains 14 residues. Germline CDR1 MGHDK, CDR2 SYGVNS. The DNA for the CDR3 is TGTGCCAGCAGTGGGACACAGGGGGGAAACACCATATATTTT. This encodes CASSGTQGGNTIYF.

This sequence joins TRBV25-1 and TRBJ1-2; 7 bases agree with TRBD1. The V gene's germline CDR1 is MGHDK and CDR2 SYGVNS. V was clipped by 4 bases and J by 5 bases; unmatched bases: 4. CDR3 length: 13 amino acids. CDR3 loop: CASSVTGVYGYTF. The CDR3 DNA sequence: TGTGCCAGCAGTGTAACAGGGGTTTATGGCTACACCTTC.

This sequence joins TRBV5-4 and TRBJ2-1; D is unclear. The CDR3 length is 15 residues. Germline values: CDR1 SGHNT, CDR2 YYREEE (reference sequence). The V gene lost 2 bases and the J gene lost 0 bases, with 9 bases spanning the gap. CDR3 coding DNA: TGTGCCAGCAGCTTAGCGTGGAGCTCCTACAATGAGCAGTTCTTC. Protein: CASSLAWSSYNEQFF.

This chain links TRBV27 with TRBJ1-6, with D perhaps matching TRBD1 (5 bases). The CDR3 contains 15 residues. Germline CDR1 is MNHEY and CDR2 is SMNVEV (reference sequence). V was trimmed by 0 bases and J by 7 bases, leaving 10 bases between them. CDR3 protein: CASSLSGLTNSPLHF. The DNA of the CDR3 is TGTGCCAGCAGTTTATCGGGGCTCACAAATTCACCCCTCCACTTT.

This clone came up once. The V call is TRBV19, the J call TRBJ2-7, with 14 bases identical to TRBD2. V dropped 7 bases and J dropped 0; count of bases not matched to a gene: 5. Germline V CDR1 and CDR2: LNHDA, SQIVND (reference sequence). CDR3 size: 16 residues. DNA of the CDR3: TGTGCCAGTACTCCGGGACTAGCGGGGGACTCCTACGAGCAGTACTTC. Amino acid sequence: CASTPGLAGDSYEQYF.